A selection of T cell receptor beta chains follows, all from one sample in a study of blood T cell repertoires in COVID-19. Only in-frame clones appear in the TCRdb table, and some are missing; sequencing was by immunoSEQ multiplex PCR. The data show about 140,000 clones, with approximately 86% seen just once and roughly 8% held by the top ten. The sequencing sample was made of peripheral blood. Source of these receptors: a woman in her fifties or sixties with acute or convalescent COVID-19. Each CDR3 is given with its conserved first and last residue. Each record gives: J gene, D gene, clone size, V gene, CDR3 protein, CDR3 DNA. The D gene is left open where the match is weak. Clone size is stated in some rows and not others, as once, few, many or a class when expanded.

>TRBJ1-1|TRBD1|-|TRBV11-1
CASSSGQVEGAFF
TGTGCCAGCAGCTCGGGACAGGTTGAAGGGGCTTTCTTT
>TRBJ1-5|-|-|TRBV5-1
CASSLGGGEQPQHF
TGCGCCAGCAGCTTGGGGGGAGGGGAACAGCCCCAGCATTTT
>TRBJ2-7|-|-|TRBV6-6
CASSYEDYEQYF
TGTGCCAGCAGTTACGAGGACTACGAGCAGTACTTC
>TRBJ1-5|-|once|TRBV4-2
CASSQGQGQGNQPQHF
TGTGCCAGCAGCCAAGGGCAGGGTCAGGGAAATCAGCCCCAGCATTTT
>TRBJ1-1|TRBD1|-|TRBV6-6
CATLGQGAGAEAFF
TGTGCCACCCTGGGACAGGGGGCGGGAGCTGAAGCTTTCTTT
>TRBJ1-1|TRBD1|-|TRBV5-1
CASSLTGVMNTEAFF
TGCGCCAGCAGCTTGACAGGGGTAATGAACACTGAAGCTTTCTTT
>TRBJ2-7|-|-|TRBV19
CASSISGLYEQYF
TGTGCCAGTAGTATCTCGGGTCTCTACGAGCAGTACTTC
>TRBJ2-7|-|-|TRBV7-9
CASSEADEQYF
TGTGCCAGCAGCGAGGCTGACGAGCAGTACTTC
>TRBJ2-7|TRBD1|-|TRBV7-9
CASIDREWGEQYF
TGTGCCAGCATCGACAGGGAGTGGGGGGAGCAGTACTTC
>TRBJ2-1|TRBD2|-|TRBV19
CASSISRGGGGVFYNEQFF
TGTGCCAGTAGTATATCGCGGGGAGGCGGGGGGGTGTTTTACAATGAGCAGTTCTTC
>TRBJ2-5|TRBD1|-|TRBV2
CASTLDRGQETQYF
TGTGCCAGCACGCTGGACAGGGGACAAGAGACCCAGTACTTC
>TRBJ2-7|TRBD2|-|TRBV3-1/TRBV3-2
CASSRDGTRSYEQYF
TGTGCCAGCAGCCGTGATGGGACTAGGTCCTACGAGCAGTACTTC
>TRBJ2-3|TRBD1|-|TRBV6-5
CASSYGTGVGDTQYF
TGTGCCAGCAGTTACGGGACAGGGGTGGGGGATACGCAGTATTTT
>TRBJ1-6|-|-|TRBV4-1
CASSQDKRGSSYNSPLHF
TGCGCCAGCAGCCAAGATAAAAGGGGAAGCTCCTATAATTCACCCCTCCACTTT
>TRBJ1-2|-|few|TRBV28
CASSSLPTDPYGYTF
TGTGCCAGCAGTTCACTTCCGACAGACCCCTATGGCTACACCTTC
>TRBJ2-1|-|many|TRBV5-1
CASSLSLQAYNEQFF
TGCGCCAGCAGCTTGTCCCTACAGGCTTACAATGAGCAGTTCTTC
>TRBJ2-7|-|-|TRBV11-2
CASSATYEQYF
TGTGCCAGCAGCGCGACCTACGAGCAGTACTTC
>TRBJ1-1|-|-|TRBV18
CASSSEMNTEAFF
TGTGCCAGCTCGTCAGAAATGAACACTGAAGCTTTCTTT
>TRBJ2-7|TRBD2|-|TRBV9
CASSGRTSSHEQYF
TGTGCCAGCAGCGGCCGGACTAGCTCGCACGAGCAGTACTTC
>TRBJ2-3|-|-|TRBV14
CASSQDLTDTQYF
TGTGCCAGCAGCCAAGATCTTACAGATACGCAGTATTTT
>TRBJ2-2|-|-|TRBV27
CASSFGGSGELFF
TGTGCCAGCAGTTTCGGGGGATCCGGGGAGCTGTTTTTT
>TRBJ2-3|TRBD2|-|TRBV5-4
CASSTSGGFLTDTQYF
TGTGCCAGCAGCACTAGCGGGGGTTTCCTCACAGATACGCAGTATTTT
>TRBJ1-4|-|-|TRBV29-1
CSVLAGLREKLFF
TGCAGCGTTTTGGCGGGGTTGCGGGAAAAACTGTTTTTT
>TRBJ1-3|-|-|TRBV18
CASSPNRPSGNTIYF
TGTGCCAGCTCACCAAACAGGCCCTCTGGAAACACCATATATTTT
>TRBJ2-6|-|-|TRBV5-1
CASSSLEGGGANVLTF
TGCGCCAGCAGTTCCTTGGAGGGCGGTGGGGCCAACGTCCTGACTTTC
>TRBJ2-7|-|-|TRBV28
CATDSSYEQYF
TGTGCCACGGACAGTTCCTACGAGCAGTACTTC
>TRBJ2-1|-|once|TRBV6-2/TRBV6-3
CASSYSSARLSSYNEQFF
TGTGCCAGCAGTTACTCAAGTGCGCGCCTTAGCTCCTACAATGAGCAGTTCTTC
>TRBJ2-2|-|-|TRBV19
CASSIGRGAQITGELFF
TGTGCCAGTAGTATAGGGCGCGGGGCGCAGATTACCGGGGAGCTGTTTTTT
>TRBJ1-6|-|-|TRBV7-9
CASSPTVELDLRSPLHF
TGTGCCAGCAGCCCTACCGTCGAGCTTGATCTGCGCTCACCCCTCCACTTT
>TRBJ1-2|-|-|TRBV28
CASSLFGVGYTF
TGTGCCAGCAGTTTATTCGGGGTTGGCTACACCTTC
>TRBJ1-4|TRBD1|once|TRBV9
CASSVGGQAGEKLFF
TGTGCCAGCAGCGTAGGGGGACAGGCGGGTGAAAAACTGTTTTTT
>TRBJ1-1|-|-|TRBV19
CASSIALMNTEAFF
TGTGCCAGTAGTATCGCACTAATGAACACTGAAGCTTTCTTT
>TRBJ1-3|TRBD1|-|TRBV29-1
CSVQRQGPGNTIYF
TGCAGCGTCCAACGACAGGGCCCAGGAAACACCATATATTTT
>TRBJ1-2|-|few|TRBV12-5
CASARDGAYGYTF
TGTGCTAGTGCCCGCGACGGAGCCTATGGCTACACCTTC
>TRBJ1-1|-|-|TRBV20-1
CSASYTEAFF
TGCAGTGCTAGCTACACTGAAGCTTTCTTT
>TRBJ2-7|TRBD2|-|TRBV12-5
CASGPNESGGTYEQYF
TGTGCTAGTGGTCCCAATGAGAGCGGGGGGACCTACGAGCAGTACTTC
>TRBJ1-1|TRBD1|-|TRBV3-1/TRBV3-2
CASSPLGQVGTEAFF
TGTGCCAGCAGCCCGCTGGGACAGGTCGGCACTGAAGCTTTCTTT
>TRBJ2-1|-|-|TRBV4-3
CASSLGARGSSYNEQFF
TGCGCCAGCAGCCTGGGGGCCAGGGGAAGTTCCTACAATGAGCAGTTCTTC
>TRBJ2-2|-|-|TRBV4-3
CASSQDSSVGLPTGELFF
TGCGCCAGCAGCCAAGATTCATCAGTCGGACTCCCGACCGGGGAGCTGTTTTTT
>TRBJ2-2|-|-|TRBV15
CATSRGGRVAGELFF
TGTGCCACCAGCAGAGGGGGCAGGGTGGCCGGGGAGCTGTTTTTT
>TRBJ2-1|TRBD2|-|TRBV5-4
CASSGRSGGASNEQFF
TGTGCCAGCAGCGGAAGAAGCGGGGGGGCCTCGAATGAGCAGTTCTTC
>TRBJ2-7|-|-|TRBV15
CATSRDGVTQYF
TGTGCCACCAGCAGAGATGGAGTGACGCAGTACTTC
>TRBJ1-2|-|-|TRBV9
CASSVGGLGGYTF
TGTGCCAGCAGCGTAGGAGGGTTGGGAGGCTACACCTTC
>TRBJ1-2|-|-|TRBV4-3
CASSLGGPTGYTF
TGCGCCAGCAGCCTCGGGGGTCCCACAGGCTACACCTTC
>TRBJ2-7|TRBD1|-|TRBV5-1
CASTLTGAEEQYF
TGCGCCAGCACCCTAACAGGGGCGGAAGAGCAGTACTTC
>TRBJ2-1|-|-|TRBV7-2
CASSLGGGPYNEQFF
TGTGCCAGCAGCTTAGGCGGGGGCCCCTACAATGAGCAGTTCTTC
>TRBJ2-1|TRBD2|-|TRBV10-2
CASRDPLAGGRYNEQFF
TGCGCCAGCAGAGACCCTCTAGCGGGGGGGCGTTACAATGAGCAGTTCTTC
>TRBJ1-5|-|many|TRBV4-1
CASSQLIRGPRAQPQHF
TGCGCCAGCAGCCAACTCATCAGGGGCCCCAGGGCTCAGCCCCAGCATTTT
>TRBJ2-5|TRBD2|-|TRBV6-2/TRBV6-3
CASSAVVTSEGTQYF
TGTGCCAGCAGCGCCGTTGTCACTAGCGAAGGGACCCAGTACTTC
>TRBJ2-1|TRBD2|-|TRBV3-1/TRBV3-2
CASSQALAGGGHEQFF
TGTGCCAGCAGCCAAGCCCTAGCGGGGGGAGGTCATGAGCAGTTCTTC
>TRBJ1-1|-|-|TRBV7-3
CASSPIPTGENTEAFF
TGTGCCAGCAGCCCAATACCGACAGGTGAGAACACTGAAGCTTTCTTT
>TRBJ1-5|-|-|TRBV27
CASTPLGEGNQPQHF
TGTGCCAGCACCCCACTGGGGGAGGGCAATCAGCCCCAGCATTTT